This TCR beta chain was found in a study of regulatory T cells in long-lasting Graves disease. In the study overall: In persistent Graves' disease, antithyroid drugs had been taken for over 5 years and TSH receptor antibodies stayed positive.

As for time point: persistent/refractory GD, antithyroid drugs over 5 years with positive TRAb. RNA from PBMCs was the source of the TCR library. Recruitment took place at an endocrinology department in Xi'an, China. The germline V and J ends were trimmed by 5 bases and 4 bases, with 6 bases remaining between them. CDR3 length: 13 amino acids. Per germline, CDR1 MDHEN and CDR2 SYDVKM. Study results and limitations: Persistent disease favored TRBV28, TRBJ1-2 and TRBJ2-5. Graves' patients with persistent disease showed TCR diversity lower than patients newly diagnosed.

The authors built TCR beta libraries using iRepertoire HTBI primers and Arm-PCR of CDR3 regions. Using its own MiXCR run on the multiplex PCR reads, TCRdb lists one record per CDR3 protein. The sample yields roughly 500,000 distinct CDR3 sequences, 20% to 25% seen once. This clonotype was recorded many times. Its antigen is not known. Sequenced here: peripheral blood mononuclear cells (PBMCs), sampled when the disease was refractory, from a patient treated with antithyroid drugs. The chain has TRBV28 and TRBJ2-6; D may be TRBD1 (5 bases). The TCR originated in a female donor with Graves disease. As DNA, the CDR3 is TGTGCCAGCAGTAGACAGGGGGCCAACGTCCTGACTTTC. Translation: CASSRQGANVLTF.